The next 29 T cell receptor beta chains were all read from a single sample in a study of blood T cells in healthy people across ages (dated by TCRdb to between 2014 and 2017). Library construction relied on 5' RACE. The sequencer listed for this sample is Illumina HiSeq 2500. A second roughly 6 to 11 cycle PCR used a sample-barcoded 5' primer and a J-beta primer mix. TCRdb redid the processing of the public reads, applying fastp at Q25 and MiXCR, and retained in-frame beta chains. A single entry per CDR3 protein holds the most common genes and DNA from its merged rows. For this sample the table gives hundreds of thousands of distinct CDR3 sequences, of which roughly 45% were detected only once. Around a fifth of the sample is taken by the ten largest. Sample: blood. The receptors come from a woman in her sixties or seventies in good health.

This chain joins TRBV9 and TRBJ2-1; TRBD1 matches at 9 bases. V shed 3 bases and J 9 bases; nucleotides not matched to a gene: 10. CDR3 size: 15 residues. The germline V gene encodes CDR1 SGDLS and CDR2 YYNGEE. The DNA of the CDR3 is TGTGCCAGCAGCGAGGGGACAGGGTCGGGTAGTGAGCAGTTCTTC. Its translation is CASSEGTGSGSEQFF.

The DNA of the CDR3 is TGTGCCAGTATCGGTTTGGGGAACACTGAAGCTTTCTTT. Residues: CASIGLGNTEAFF. V and J are TRBV19 and TRBJ1-1; D not resolved. In germline, CDR1 is LNHDA, CDR2 SQIVND (reference sequence). V lost 7 bases and J 1 base, leaving 10 bases between the germline ends. The length of the CDR3 is 13 residues.

The chain carries TRBV7-2 and TRBJ2-5; TRBD2 aligns across 9 bases. This CDR3 is built from 18 residues. Trimming at V came to 5 bases and at J to 4 bases, leaving 17 bases not matched to a gene. Germline CDR1 SGHTA, CDR2 FQGNSA. This chain's CDR3 is CASSPKGIGGGALETQYF. CDR3 coding DNA: TGTGCCAGCAGCCCTAAGGGAATTGGCGGGGGGGCCTTAGAGACCCAGTACTTC.

The rearrangement links TRBV2 to TRBJ2-7; 9 bases match TRBD2. The end of the DNA aligns better with TRBJ2-5, so the J call may be wrong. Germline-derived CDR1 and CDR2 are SNHLY and FYNNEI. The CDR3 extends over 16 amino acids. The CDR3 spells CASSGGGSGRGGTQYF. CDR3 nucleotide sequence: TGTGCCAGCAGTGGAGGGGGTAGCGGGAGAGGTGGGACCCAGTACTTC.

A few counts support this clonotype. This chain joins TRBV27 and TRBJ1-1, with D perhaps TRBD1 (5 bases). Germline values: CDR1 MNHEY, CDR2 SMNVEV (reference sequence). The CDR3 loop spans 13 amino acids. Trimming cost V 5 bases and J 3 bases, with 10 bases left between them. The CDR3 is CASSVRGDTEAFF. The CDR3 nucleotides read TGTGCCAGCAGTGTCCGGGGGGACACTGAAGCTTTCTTT.

This clonotype has a handful of counts. The chain links TRBV5-6 to TRBJ2-1; TRBD1 aligns across 7 bases. There are 15 residues in the CDR3. Germline values: CDR1 SGHDT, CDR2 YYEEEE. Losses at the gene ends were 2 bases for V and 7 bases for J; bases not matched to a gene: 9. DNA for the CDR3: TGTGCCAGCAGCTTCTCCGACAGGGTGTATAATGAGCAGTTCTTC. It encodes CASSFSDRVYNEQFF.

This chain links TRBV28 with TRBJ2-1, with 11 positions matching TRBD1. Germline CDR1 reads MDHEN; CDR2 reads SYDVKM. The CDR3 spans 17 residues. V was pared by 6 bases and J by 12 bases, with 19 bases of the junction left unmatched. The CDR3 loop reads CASRHRTGGEFSPRQFF. The CDR3 nucleotides are TGTGCCAGCAGACACCGGACAGGGGGCGAATTTTCCCCCAGGCAGTTCTTC.

This clonotype has only a few counts. The chain combines TRBV28 with TRBJ2-7; TRBD2 matches 7 bases. This CDR3 comprises 12 residues. V lost 7 bases to trimming and J lost 4 bases; unmatched junction nucleotides: 4. CDR1 and CDR2 from the germline V gene are MDHEN and SYDVKM. CDR3 coding DNA: TGTGCCAGCAACGAGCGGGGTTACGAGCAGTACTTC. Amino acid sequence: CASNERGYEQYF.

The V call is TRBV21-1, the J call TRBJ2-4; TRBD1 reflects the table's D call only, with no check against the DNA. TRBV21-1 constitutes a pseudogene. The CDR3 is made up of 14 amino acids. In nucleotides, the CDR3 is TGTGCCAGCAGCAAAGGGGACAGGGCCTACGGGCAGTACTTC. This codes for CASSKGDRAYGQYF.

This clonotype came up many times. The V gene is TRBV7-2, the J gene TRBJ2-3; unclear D gene. Germline V CDR1 and CDR2: SGHTA, FQGNSA. The CDR3 is 14 amino acids. Trimming left V 5 bases short and J 0 bases short, with 9 bases between. CDR3 coding DNA: TGTGCCAGCAGCCCGCCAGGAAGCACAGATACGCAGTATTTT. Amino acids: CASSPPGSTDTQYF.

The J gene is TRBJ2-1, the V gene TRBV7-6; 11 positions match TRBD1. The V gene end was trimmed by 0 bases and the J gene end by 4 bases; junction bases not matched to a gene: 8. Germline V lookup: CDR1 SGHVS, CDR2 FNYEAQ. This CDR3 has 18 residues. The DNA for the CDR3 is TGTGCCAGCAGCTTAGCGGATAGGGGGACAGGGGGGTACAATGAGCAGTTCTTC. Translating gives CASSLADRGTGGYNEQFF.

The rearrangement joins TRBV20-1 to TRBJ2-5; 7 bases are a match to TRBD1. CDR3 size: 13 residues. The V segment lost 6 bases and the J segment 0 bases; nucleotides outside the gene matches: 4. Germline loops: CDR1 DFQATT, CDR2 SNEGSKA (reference sequence). In DNA form, the CDR3 reads TGCAGTGCCCCGGGACAGAACCAAGAGACCCAGTACTTC. It encodes CSAPGQNQETQYF.

With respect to this clonotype: Its ends do not fully match the called genes, so a read error is possible. The chain couples TRBV5-1 to TRBJ1-2, with TRBD1 identical over 9 bases. Germline V gene sequence: CDR1 SGHRS, CDR2 YFSETQ. This CDR3 is 14 amino acids long. Here the CDR3 reads CASSNGQGPYGHTF. The CDR3 DNA reads as TGCGCCAGCAGCAACGGACAGGGGCCCTATGGCCACACCTTC. Full variable domain (rest looked up from reference TRBV5-1 and TRBJ1-2): KAGVTQTPRYLIKTRGQQVTLSCSPISGHRSVSWYQQTPGQGLQFLFEYFSETQRNKGNFPGRFSGRQFSNSRSEMNVSTLELGDSALYLCASSNGQGPYGHTFGSGTRLTVV.

The chain has TRBV3-1 and TRBJ1-1, with TRBD1 as a possible D gene (6 bases). Trimming shortened V by 4 bases and J by 1 base, and 16 bases separated the two germline ends. This CDR3 region has 16 residues. CDR1 is LGHDT and CDR2 is YNNKEL in the germline V gene (reference sequence). The CDR3 bases are TGTGCCAGCAGCCGTAGCCGACAGGATTCGAACACTGAAGCTTTCTTT. It is translated as CASSRSRQDSNTEAFF.

This clonotype was seen a handful of times. This chain joins TRBV29-1 and TRBJ2-1, with TRBD1 matching 11 bases. V shed 7 bases and J 5 bases; nucleotides not matched to a gene: 10. The germline gives CDR1 SQVTM, CDR2 ANQGSEA. The CDR3 is made up of 15 amino acids. In DNA form, the CDR3 reads TGCAGCGCATCGACCCGGGACAGGGGGGACAATGAGCAGTTCTTC. The encoded protein is CSASTRDRGDNEQFF.

This clonotype appeared a few times. CDR3 coding DNA: TGCAGTGCTTTCCTCCCCAGCGGGGGGGCAACAGATACGCAGTATTTT. It specifies CSAFLPSGGATDTQYF. This sequence joins TRBV20-1 and TRBJ2-3; 10 bases are shared with TRBD2. This CDR3 is built from 16 residues. J lost 3 bases, V lost 5 bases, and 11 bases had no gene match. Germline V gene data show CDR1 as DFQATT and CDR2 as SNEGSKA (reference sequence).

This clonotype showed up many times. The V gene is TRBV7-2, the J gene TRBJ2-5; D gene ambiguous. The length of the CDR3 is 16 residues. Germline V gene sequence: CDR1 SGHTA, CDR2 FQGNSA. With 5 bases removed from V and 2 bases from J, the gap between germline ends came to 18 bases. The CDR3 coding sequence is TGTGCCAGCAGCAACCCCCCCTACTCTAGTCAAGAGACCCAGTACTTC. Its protein product is CASSNPPYSSQETQYF.

This clonotype has only a few counts. The chain is built from TRBV14 and TRBJ2-3, with D possibly being TRBD2 (6 bases). Between the trimmed V and J ends, which lost 1 base and 4 bases, there was a span of 18 bases. CDR3 length: 17 residues. The germline gives CDR1 SGHDN, CDR2 FVKESK. CDR3 in amino acids: CASSQVRTGVWADTQYF. In nucleotides, the CDR3 is TGTGCCAGCAGCCAAGTAAGAACGGGGGTTTGGGCAGATACGCAGTATTTT.

The table lists this clonotype with a few counts. The rearrangement links TRBV20-1 to TRBJ2-7; no reliable D call. CDR1 and CDR2 (germline): DFQATT, SNEGSKA (reference sequence). V lost 3 bases and J 2 bases, leaving 11 bases between the germline ends. The CDR3 extends over 13 amino acids. The CDR3 here is CSASEREAYEQYF. DNA for the CDR3: TGCAGTGCTAGTGAAAGGGAAGCCTACGAGCAGTACTTC.

The CDR3: CATSPTGNAQETQYF. The CDR3 nucleotides are TGTGCCACCAGTCCAACAGGGAACGCCCAAGAGACCCAGTACTTC. The chain joins TRBV24-1 to TRBJ2-5; TRBD1 might be the D (6 bases). CDR1 and CDR2 from the germline V gene are KGHDR and SFDVKD. The CDR3 length is 15 residues. The V and J ends lost 6 bases and 1 base respectively, with 14 bases between them.

This clonotype appeared once. The junction departs from germline at one end; a sequencing error may be responsible. The rearrangement links TRBV10-3 to TRBJ2-7; tentatively, D is TRBD2 (6 bases). This CDR3 comprises 15 residues. Germline CDR1 and CDR2: ENHRY and SYGVKD. For the CDR3, the DNA is TGTGCCATCAGTGAGTTCGCGGGGAGCTCCTCCGAGCAGTACTTC. This translates into CAISEFAGSSSEQYF.

This rearrangement joins TRBV5-1 to TRBJ2-5, with TRBD1 matching 7 bases. Germline CDR1 SGHRS, CDR2 YFSETQ. V lost 2 bases and J lost 5; bases outside the gene matches: 6. This CDR3 is 14 amino acids long. The CDR3 spells CASSFTTGRETQYF. The CDR3 coding sequence is TGCGCCAGCAGCTTCACGACAGGGCGGGAGACCCAGTACTTC.

This rearrangement joins TRBV29-1 to TRBJ1-1; tentative D call: TRBD1 (6 bases). Looked up from germline, CDR1 is SQVTM and CDR2 is ANQGSEA. The CDR3 contains 15 residues. V was pared by 1 base and J by 3 bases, with 15 bases between. Here the CDR3 DNA reads TGCAGCGTTGAAGGCGAAACAGGGAGGGACACTGAAGCTTTCTTT. This translates into CSVEGETGRDTEAFF. The full variable domain, its missing parts supplied by reference TRBV29-1 and TRBJ1-1, is SAVISQKPSRDICQRGTSLTIQCQVDSQVTMMFWYRQQPGQSLTLIATANQGSEATYESGFVIDKFPISRPNLTFSTLTVSNMSPEDSSIYLCSVEGETGRDTEAFFGQGTRLTVV.

The chain joins TRBV7-6 to TRBJ1-2; TRBD1 agrees at 7 bases. V gave up 7 bases and J gave up 2 bases; unmatched junction bases: 10. This CDR3 is built from 15 residues. Germline loops: CDR1 SGHVS, CDR2 FNYEAQ. The CDR3 reads CASISGTARNYGYTF. The DNA of the CDR3 is TGTGCCAGCATCTCGGGGACAGCGAGAAACTATGGCTACACCTTC.

The V call is TRBV7-2, the J call TRBJ2-7; the D call may be TRBD1 or TRBD2 (5 bases each). The CDR3 is 18 amino acids. Trimming shortened V by 5 bases and J by 2 bases, and 25 bases separated the two germline ends. CDR1 and CDR2 (germline): SGHTA, FQGNSA. CDR3 sequence (DNA): TGTGCCAGCAGCCTATCAATCGGAAGGGGAGATATTACCTACGAGCAGTACTTC. As protein: CASSLSIGRGDITYEQYF.

V and J are TRBV28 and TRBJ2-1; D unresolved. Germline V gives CDR1 MDHEN, CDR2 SYDVKM. Trimming shortened V by 7 bases and J by 8 bases, and 12 bases separated the two germline ends. The CDR3 length is 12 residues. The CDR3: CASNFGPHEQFF. CDR3 nucleotides: TGTGCCAGCAATTTTGGGCCCCATGAGCAGTTCTTC.

This clonotype was detected only a few times. The genes are TRBV7-2 and TRBJ1-4, with unresolved D. Per germline, CDR1 SGHTA and CDR2 FQGNSA. The CDR3 totals 15 residues. V was cut by 1 base and J by 0 bases, with 6 bases left in between. CDR3 coding DNA: TGTGCCAGCAGCTTAGTCCTTGCAACTAATGAAAAACTGTTTTTT. It specifies CASSLVLATNEKLFF.

The chain joins TRBV6-5 to TRBJ1-2, with D perhaps TRBD1 (5 bases). Germline values: CDR1 MNHEY, CDR2 SVGAGI. The CDR3 length is 13 residues. Trimming stripped 0 bases from V and 7 bases from J, with 9 bases between. The CDR3 DNA sequence: TGTGCCAGCAGTTACTCGAGGGGTACTGGCTACACCTTC. Translating gives CASSYSRGTGYTF.

Concerning this clonotype: A junction end diverges from the germline sequence, so it may reflect a read error. This rearrangement joins TRBV6-6 to TRBJ2-1; TRBD1 matches 11 bases. Germline V gene sequence: CDR1 MNHNY, CDR2 SVGAGI (reference sequence). This CDR3 contains 15 residues. The CDR3 DNA follows: TGTGCCGGCAGAGGCGGGACAGGGGGACCGCATGAGCAGTTCTTC. This gives the protein CAGRGGTGGPHEQFF.